A single sample gave rise to the 30 T cell receptor beta chains below, sequenced in a study of cytomegalovirus exposure and HLA in healthy donors. 60 Vbeta and 13 Jbeta primers were used in PCR. Using immunoSEQ multiplex PCR, the repertoire was profiled, and TCRdb retains in-frame clones only, with some absent. This sample has roughly 100,000 clones, with around 57% found just once. The sequenced sample was PBMCs. These receptors were collected from a human donor in good health.

This rearrangement joins TRBV7-8 to TRBJ1-2, with D tentatively TRBD1 (5 bases). V shed 1 base and J shed 4 bases, with 7 bases lying between them. Germline V gene sequence: CDR1 SGHVS, CDR2 FQNEAQ. The CDR3 covers 13 residues. CDR3 sequence: CASSLVDSYGYTF. CDR3 bases: TGTGCCAGCAGCTTAGTTGACAGCTATGGCTACACCTTC.

The chain links TRBV2 to TRBJ1-2, with unresolved D. The length of the CDR3 is 12 residues. V was clipped by 2 bases and J by 9 bases, with 10 bases between them. CDR1 and CDR2 from the germline V gene are SNHLY and FYNNEI. The CDR3 spells CASSEFQIRYTF. In DNA form, the CDR3 reads TGTGCCAGCAGTGAATTCCAGATCCGCTACACCTTC.

This sequence joins TRBV28 and TRBJ2-1; 12 bases align to TRBD2. The CDR3 sequence is 19 residues long. CDR1 MDHEN and CDR2 SYDVKM come from the germline V gene. J was trimmed by 0 bases and V by 3 bases; bases with no gene match: 9. For the CDR3, the DNA is TGTGCCAGCAGTTTTAACGGACTAGCGGGACCTAGCTCCTACAATGAGCAGTTCTTC. The encoded protein is CASSFNGLAGPSSYNEQFF.

The chain joins TRBV2 to TRBJ2-5; 7 bases line up with TRBD2. The DNA end is more similar to TRBJ2-7, so the J call may be wrong. The CDR3 loop spans 18 amino acids. The germline V gene has CDR1 SNHLY and CDR2 FYNNEI. The CDR3 DNA reads as TGTGCCAGCAGTGAAAGCGCGGGGAGGGTAGTCGGCTCCTACGAGCAGTACTTC. Its protein product is CASSESAGRVVGSYEQYF.

This sequence joins TRBV11-3 and TRBJ2-1; 10 nucleotides align to TRBD1. V shed 5 bases, J shed 2 bases, and the junction held 3 bases outside the gene matches. The CDR3 is 15 residues long. Germline-derived CDR1 and CDR2 are SGHNT and YENEEA. The CDR3 spells CASSPDRGPYNEQFF. In DNA form, the CDR3 reads TGTGCCAGCAGCCCTGACAGGGGGCCCTACAATGAGCAGTTCTTC.

Comments on this clone: This sample also contains other DNA sequences that code for the same CDR3. The rearrangement joins TRBV5-4 to TRBJ2-2; D is uncertain. V lost 4 bases, J lost 1 base, and 2 bases lay in between. Germline V lookup: CDR1 SGHNT, CDR2 YYREEE (reference sequence). CDR3 size: 12 residues. In nucleotides, the CDR3 is TGTGCCAGCAGCCTGAACACCGGGGAGCTGTTTTTT. Protein: CASSLNTGELFF.

This rearrangement joins TRBV6-1 to TRBJ2-1; weak D call: TRBD2 (6 bases). The CDR3 has 15 residues. With 11 bases removed from V and 9 bases from J, the gap between germline ends came to 26 bases. Germline V CDR1 and CDR2: MNHNS, SASEGT. The CDR3 protein is CAALGSLVSLSEQFF. The CDR3 nucleotides are TGTGCCGCCCTCGGGAGCCTTGTCTCGCTTAGTGAGCAGTTCTTC.

This clone was observed a handful of times. The V gene is TRBV6-5, the J gene TRBJ2-7; TRBD1 matches at 7 bases. CDR1 MNHEY and CDR2 SVGAGI come from the germline V gene. V was pared by 6 bases and J by 3 bases, with 11 bases of the junction left unmatched. The CDR3 consists of 15 residues. CDR3 sequence reads: CASSQASGGSYEQYF. Written as DNA, the CDR3 is TGTGCCAGCAGCCAAGCTTCAGGGGGAAGCTACGAGCAGTACTTC.

There are a few counts of this clone. This sequence joins TRBV28 and TRBJ1-1; D is perhaps TRBD1 (6 bases). Germline assignment: CDR1 MDHEN and CDR2 SYDVKM. V was shortened by 4 bases and J by 7 bases, with 10 bases between the two germline ends. CDR3 size: 12 residues. The CDR3 is CASSYQGNEAFF. In DNA form, the CDR3 reads TGTGCCAGCAGTTACCAGGGGAATGAAGCTTTCTTT.

The chain's CDR3 is CASSEQSRGDTQYF. The DNA of the CDR3 is TGTGCCAGCAGCGAGCAATCCCGAGGGGATACGCAGTATTTT. The V gene is TRBV9, the J gene TRBJ2-3, with D possibly being TRBD2 (5 bases). Trimming left V 3 bases short and J 6 bases short, with 14 bases between. CDR3 length equals 14 residues. Germline values: CDR1 SGDLS, CDR2 YYNGEE.

The chain joins TRBV11-2 to TRBJ1-1, with D possibly TRBD1 on 5 matching bases. V lost 2 bases, J lost 0 bases, and 19 bases lay in between. The CDR3 loop spans 18 amino acids. Per the germline V gene, CDR1 is SGHAT and CDR2 is FQNNGV. The CDR3 nucleotides read TGTGCCAGCAGCTTATCCCGCGACAGTCGACACGTGAACACTGAAGCTTTCTTT. It is translated as CASSLSRDSRHVNTEAFF.

This clone was counted a few times. V gene TRBV19 combines with J gene TRBJ2-5, with TRBD1 identical over 7 bases. The J call may be incorrect, as the DNA end agrees better with TRBJ2-7. The CDR3 sequence is 13 residues long. Germline V gene lookup returns CDR1 LNHDA and CDR2 SQIVND (reference sequence). The CDR3 loop is CASSMSGGYEQYF. CDR3 DNA: TGTGCCAGTAGTATGTCAGGGGGCTACGAGCAGTACTTC.

This clone showed up just a few times. The chain joins TRBV27 to TRBJ1-5, with D possibly matching TRBD1 (5 bases). Germline CDR1 and CDR2: MNHEY and SMNVEV (reference sequence). V was shortened by 5 bases and J by 9 bases, with 23 bases between the two germline ends. This CDR3 has 16 amino acids. DNA for the CDR3: TGTGCCAGCAGTACCTCCAGGGCCGGGGGGTTGAGGCCCCAGCATTTT. This translates into CASSTSRAGGLRPQHF.

This chain uses TRBV25-1 with TRBJ1-1, with D unclear. V dropped 2 bases and J dropped 0 bases, with 10 bases sitting between them. The CDR3 is made up of 15 amino acids. Germline V gene data show CDR1 as MGHDK and CDR2 as SYGVNS. The CDR3 loop reads CASSEDQALNTEAFF. DNA for the CDR3: TGTGCCAGCAGTGAAGATCAGGCCTTGAACACTGAAGCTTTCTTT.

This chain joins TRBV2 and TRBJ2-1, with 7 bases aligning to TRBD2. CDR1 and CDR2 (germline): SNHLY, FYNNEI. CDR3 size: 14 residues. J gave up 0 bases and V 5 bases, and 1 base lay outside the gene matches. CDR3 sequence (DNA): TGTGCCAGCAGTCCTAGCGGCTCCTACAATGAGCAGTTCTTC. Encoded protein: CASSPSGSYNEQFF.

The V and J genes are TRBV5-1 and TRBJ2-5; D uncertain. The V end lost 0 bases, the J end lost 5 bases, and 14 bases lay between the germline ends. CDR3 length: 15 amino acids. Germline lookup yields CDR1 SGHRS and CDR2 YFSETQ. The CDR3: CASSLEVGPTETQYF. The CDR3 DNA follows: TGCGCCAGCAGCTTGGAGGTGGGCCCTACGGAGACCCAGTACTTC.

The rearrangement uses TRBV5-6 and TRBJ1-2; D unclear. Germline CDR1 is SGHDT and CDR2 is YYEEEE. Trimming left V 0 bases short and J 0 bases short, with 3 bases between. The CDR3 runs to 13 residues. Here the CDR3 reads CASSLAANYGYTF. The CDR3 DNA follows: TGTGCCAGCAGCTTGGCCGCTAACTATGGCTACACCTTC.

The rearrangement uses TRBV2 and TRBJ1-2; 8 nucleotides match TRBD1. The J segment lost 7 bases and the V segment lost 4 bases, leaving 11 bases of the junction unmatched. Germline V gives CDR1 SNHLY, CDR2 FYNNEI. This CDR3 comprises 15 residues. CDR3 in DNA: TGTGCCAGCAGTGGAACAGGACAGGGTTTGAGTGGCTACACCTTC. Its translation: CASSGTGQGLSGYTF.

This clone was picked up a small number of times. V and J are TRBV19 and TRBJ2-7; D might be TRBD1 (6 bases). V gave up 3 bases and J gave up 6 bases, with 18 bases separating them. Germline V gives CDR1 LNHDA, CDR2 SQIVND (reference sequence). This CDR3 region has 15 residues. CDR3 loop: CASSMGAGSVVEQYF. In DNA form, the CDR3 reads TGTGCCAGTAGTATGGGGGCAGGGAGTGTTGTCGAGCAGTACTTC.

Only a few counts were recorded for this clone. CDR3 nucleotide sequence: TGCGCCAGCAGCTTCGGGACATCTACCTACGAGCAGTACTTC. It translates to CASSFGTSTYEQYF. V usage is TRBV5-1 and J usage is TRBJ2-7, with D perhaps matching TRBD1 (6 bases). Germline CDR1 reads SGHRS; CDR2 reads YFSETQ. The CDR3 length is 14 residues. The V end was cut by 2 bases, the J end by 2 bases, with 11 bases between. Looking up the rest from reference TRBV5-1 and TRBJ2-7 gives the full variable domain: KAGVTQTPRYLIKTRGQQVTLSCSPISGHRSVSWYQQTPGQGLQFLFEYFSETQRNKGNFPGRFSGRQFSNSRSEMNVSTLELGDSALYLCASSFGTSTYEQYFGPGTRLTVT.

The chain joins TRBV2 to TRBJ1-1; D unresolved. The CDR3 contains 14 residues. The V gene lost 6 bases and the J gene lost 6 bases, with 17 bases spanning the gap. Germline V gives CDR1 SNHLY, CDR2 FYNNEI. The CDR3 DNA follows: TGTGCCAGCAGGAGATACGCCAGTGGGCCTGAAGCTTTCTTT. Encoded protein: CASRRYASGPEAFF.

The chain couples TRBV25-1 to TRBJ2-2; D is unresolved. The CDR3 runs 13 residues. Trimming left V 8 bases short and J 0 bases short, with 7 bases between. From germline, CDR1 is MGHDK and CDR2 SYGVNS. The CDR3: CASAETNTGELFF. In nucleotides, the CDR3 is TGTGCCAGCGCGGAGACGAACACCGGGGAGCTGTTTTTT. Combining the CDR3 with reference TRBV25-1 and TRBJ2-2 gives the whole variable domain EADIYQTPRYLVIGTGKKITLECSQTMGHDKMYWYQQDPGMELHLIHYSYGVNSTEKGDLSSESTVSRIRTEHFPLTLESARPSHTSQYLCASAETNTGELFFGEGSRLTVL.

The chain employs TRBV19 and TRBJ2-7; no reliable D call. CDR1 is LNHDA and CDR2 is SQIVND in the germline V gene (reference sequence). This CDR3 has 13 amino acids. The V end lost 4 bases, the J end lost 0 bases, and 7 bases lay between the germline ends. In DNA, the CDR3 is TGTGCCAGTAGTAATGGAGCCTCCTACGAGCAGTACTTC. Translating it yields CASSNGASYEQYF.

V gene TRBV29-1 combines with J gene TRBJ2-3; a possible D gene is TRBD1 (6 bases). Germline V lookup: CDR1 SQVTM, CDR2 ANQGSEA. The CDR3 runs 14 residues. V gave up 4 bases and J gave up 3 bases, with 14 bases separating them. The CDR3 here is CSVVSRGHTDTQYF. The CDR3 DNA is TGCAGCGTTGTGAGCAGGGGCCATACAGATACGCAGTATTTT.

This clone was found once. This chain uses TRBV5-1 with TRBJ2-3; a possible D gene is TRBD1 (6 bases). Germline CDR1 is SGHRS and CDR2 is YFSETQ. CDR3 length: 13 amino acids. V lost 7 bases and J lost 4, with 13 bases in between. The chain's CDR3 is CASGDILPDTQYF. CDR3 coding DNA: TGCGCCAGCGGGGACATTTTGCCAGATACGCAGTATTTT.

The CDR3 nucleotides are TGTGCCAGCAGCTTGGCCGGGGGTAGCGGCTCCTACGAGCAGTACTTC. The encoded protein is CASSLAGGSGSYEQYF. The genes are TRBV11-2 and TRBJ2-7; possibly TRBD2 for D (6 bases). V was trimmed by 3 bases and J by 0 bases, leaving 15 bases between them. Per germline, CDR1 SGHAT and CDR2 FQNNGV. The CDR3 is made up of 16 amino acids.

This chain connects TRBV27 to TRBJ2-7, with TRBD1 matching 7 bases. There are 15 residues in the CDR3. Per germline, CDR1 MNHEY and CDR2 SMNVEV (reference sequence). J lost 3 bases, V lost 6 bases, and 11 bases had no gene match. The CDR3 reads CASSRTGTVIYEQYF. The CDR3 region has the DNA TGTGCCAGCAGCCGGACCGGGACAGTGATCTACGAGCAGTACTTC.

This sequence joins TRBV2 and TRBJ1-1, with 9 bases identical to TRBD1. With V trimmed by 2 bases and J by 1 base, 2 bases remained unmatched. CDR1 and CDR2 (germline): SNHLY, FYNNEI. The CDR3 runs to 15 residues. CDR3 DNA: TGTGCCAGCAGTGAAACAGGGGGCAGGAACACTGAAGCTTTCTTT. Amino acid sequence: CASSETGGRNTEAFF. Looking up the rest from reference TRBV2 and TRBJ1-1 gives the full variable domain: EPEVTQTPSHQVTQMGQEVILRCVPISNHLYFYWYRQILGQKVEFLVSFYNNEISEKSEIFDDQFSVERPDGSNFTLKIRSTKLEDSAMYFCASSETGGRNTEAFFGQGTRLTVV.

J is TRBJ2-7 and V is TRBV30; D gene unclear. The V gene's germline CDR1 is GTSNPN and CDR2 SVGIG (reference sequence). The CDR3 consists of 15 residues. Trimming removed 3 bases at V and 10 bases at J, with 25 bases between. CDR3 loop: CAWSPLGPVVKYQYF. The CDR3, as DNA: TGTGCCTGGAGCCCTCTAGGCCCCGTTGTAAAGTATCAGTACTTC.

This chain uses TRBV7-9 with TRBJ2-1; D gene unclear. The CDR3 is made up of 14 amino acids. V lost 1 base to trimming and J lost 3 bases, with 7 bases between them. The germline CDR1 and CDR2 sequences are SEHNR and FQNEAQ (reference sequence). The CDR3 DNA follows: TGTGCCAGCAGCTTAGTGGGCAGCTACAATGAGCAGTTCTTC. Its translation: CASSLVGSYNEQFF. The full variable domain, in which reference TRBV7-9 and TRBJ2-1 provide the parts outside the CDR3, is DTGVSQNPRHKITKRGQNVTFRCDPISEHNRLYWYRQTLGQGPEFLTYFQNEAQLEKSRLLSDRFSAERPKGSFSTLEIQRTEQGDSAMYLCASSLVGSYNEQFFGPGTRLTVL.